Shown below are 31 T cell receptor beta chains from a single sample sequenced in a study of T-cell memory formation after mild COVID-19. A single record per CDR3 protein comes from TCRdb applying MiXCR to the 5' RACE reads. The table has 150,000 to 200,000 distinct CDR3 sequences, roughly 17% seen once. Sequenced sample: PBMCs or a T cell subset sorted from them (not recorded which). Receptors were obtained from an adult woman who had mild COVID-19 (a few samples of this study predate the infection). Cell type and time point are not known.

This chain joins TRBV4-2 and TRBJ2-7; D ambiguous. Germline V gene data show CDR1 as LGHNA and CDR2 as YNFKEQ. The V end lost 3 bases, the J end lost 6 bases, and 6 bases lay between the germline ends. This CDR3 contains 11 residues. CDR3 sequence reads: CASSQDAEQYF. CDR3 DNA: TGTGCCAGCAGCCAGGACGCCGAGCAGTACTTC.

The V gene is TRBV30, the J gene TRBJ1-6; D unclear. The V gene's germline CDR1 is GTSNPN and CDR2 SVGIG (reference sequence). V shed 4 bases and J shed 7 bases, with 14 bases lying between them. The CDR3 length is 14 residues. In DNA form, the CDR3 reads TGTGCCTGGAAAACCACCGGGCTCAATTCACCCCTCCACTTT. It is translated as CAWKTTGLNSPLHF.

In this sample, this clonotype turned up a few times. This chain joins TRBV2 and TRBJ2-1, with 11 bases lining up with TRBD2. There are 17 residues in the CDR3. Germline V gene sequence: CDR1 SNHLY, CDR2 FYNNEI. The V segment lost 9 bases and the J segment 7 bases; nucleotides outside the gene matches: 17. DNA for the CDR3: TGTGCCAGTCTTATGCCCTTAGGGACTAGCGGAGGGAATGAGCAGTTCTTC. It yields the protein CASLMPLGTSGGNEQFF.

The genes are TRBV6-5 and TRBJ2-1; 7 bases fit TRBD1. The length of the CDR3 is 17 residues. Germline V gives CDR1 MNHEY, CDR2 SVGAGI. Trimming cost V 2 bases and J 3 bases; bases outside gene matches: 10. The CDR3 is CASSYQSDRAYYNEQFF. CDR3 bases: TGTGCCAGCAGTTACCAAAGTGACAGGGCATACTACAATGAGCAGTTCTTC.

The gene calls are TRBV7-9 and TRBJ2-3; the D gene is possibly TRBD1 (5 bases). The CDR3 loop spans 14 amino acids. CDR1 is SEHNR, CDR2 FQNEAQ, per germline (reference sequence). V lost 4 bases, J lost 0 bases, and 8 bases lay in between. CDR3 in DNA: TGTGCCAGCAGCTCGACAGTTAGCACAGATACGCAGTATTTT. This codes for CASSSTVSTDTQYF.

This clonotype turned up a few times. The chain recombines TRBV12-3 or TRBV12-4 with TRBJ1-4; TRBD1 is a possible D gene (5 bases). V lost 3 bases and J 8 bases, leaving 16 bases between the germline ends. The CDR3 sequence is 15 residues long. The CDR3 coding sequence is TGTGCCAGCAGTTTTCAGAGGGGACGAGAAGAAAAACTGTTTTTT. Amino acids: CASSFQRGREEKLFF.

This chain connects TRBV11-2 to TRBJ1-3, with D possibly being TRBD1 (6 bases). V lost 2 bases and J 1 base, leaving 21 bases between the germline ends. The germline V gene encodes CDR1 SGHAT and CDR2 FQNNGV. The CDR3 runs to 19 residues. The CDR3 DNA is TGTGCCAGCAGCTTAAAGGGGACAAGCATCAGGGGATCTGGAAACACCATATATTTT. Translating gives CASSLKGTSIRGSGNTIYF.

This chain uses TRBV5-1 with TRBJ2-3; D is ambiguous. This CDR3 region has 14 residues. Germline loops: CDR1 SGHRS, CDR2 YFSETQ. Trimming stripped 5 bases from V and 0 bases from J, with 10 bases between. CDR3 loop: CASRVRTSTDTQYF. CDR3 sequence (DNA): TGCGCCAGCAGAGTAAGGACCAGCACAGATACGCAGTATTTT.

The chain's CDR3 is CASSSGEGIDNEQFF. The CDR3 DNA follows: TGCGCCAGCAGCTCCGGCGAGGGCATAGACAATGAGCAGTTCTTC. The V call is TRBV5-1, the J call TRBJ2-1, with D perhaps TRBD2 (5 bases). The CDR3 contains 15 residues. The V end lost 3 bases, the J end lost 5 bases, and 15 bases lay between the germline ends. Germline V lookup: CDR1 SGHRS, CDR2 YFSETQ.

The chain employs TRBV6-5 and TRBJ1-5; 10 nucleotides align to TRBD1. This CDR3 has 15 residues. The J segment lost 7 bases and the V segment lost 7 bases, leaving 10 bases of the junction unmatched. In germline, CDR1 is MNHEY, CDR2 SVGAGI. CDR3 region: CASTPSGTGVQPQHF. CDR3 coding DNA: TGTGCCAGCACTCCCTCCGGGACAGGGGTGCAGCCCCAGCATTTT.

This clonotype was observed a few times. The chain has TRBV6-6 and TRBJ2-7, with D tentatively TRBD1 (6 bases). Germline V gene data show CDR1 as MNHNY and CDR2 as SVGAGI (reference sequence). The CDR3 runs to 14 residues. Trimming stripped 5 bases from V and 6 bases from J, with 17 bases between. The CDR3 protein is CASSAGEMTGEQYF. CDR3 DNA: TGTGCCAGCAGTGCAGGGGAAATGACGGGCGAGCAGTACTTC.

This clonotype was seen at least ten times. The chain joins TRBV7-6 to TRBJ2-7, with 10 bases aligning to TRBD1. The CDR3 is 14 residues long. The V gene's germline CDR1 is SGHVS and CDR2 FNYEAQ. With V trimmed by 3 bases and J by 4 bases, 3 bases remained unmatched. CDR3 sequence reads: CASSFGDRGYEQYF. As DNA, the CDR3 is TGTGCCAGCAGCTTCGGGGACAGGGGATACGAGCAGTACTTC.

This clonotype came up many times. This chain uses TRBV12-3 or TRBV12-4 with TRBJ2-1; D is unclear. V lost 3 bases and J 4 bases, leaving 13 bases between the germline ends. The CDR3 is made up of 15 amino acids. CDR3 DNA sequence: TGTGCCAGCAGTTTGTCCGGGCAGGAGTACAATGAGCAGTTCTTC. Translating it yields CASSLSGQEYNEQFF.

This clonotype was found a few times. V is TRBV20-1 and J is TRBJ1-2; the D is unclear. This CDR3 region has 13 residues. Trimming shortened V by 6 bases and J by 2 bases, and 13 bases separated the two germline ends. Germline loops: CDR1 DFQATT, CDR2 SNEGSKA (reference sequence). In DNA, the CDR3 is TGCAGTGCAGACGTGGTTGCGAACTATGGCTACACCTTC. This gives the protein CSADVVANYGYTF.

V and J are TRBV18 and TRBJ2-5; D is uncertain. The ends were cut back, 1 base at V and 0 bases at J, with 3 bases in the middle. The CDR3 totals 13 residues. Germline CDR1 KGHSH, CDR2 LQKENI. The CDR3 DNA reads TGTGCCAGCTCACCACTAGACCAAGAGACCCAGTACTTC. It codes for CASSPLDQETQYF.

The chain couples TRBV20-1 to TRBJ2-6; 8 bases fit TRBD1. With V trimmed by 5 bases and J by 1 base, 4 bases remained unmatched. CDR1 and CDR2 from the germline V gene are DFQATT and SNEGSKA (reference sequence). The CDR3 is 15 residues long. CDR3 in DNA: TGCAGTGCTGCCACAGGGGGTTCTGGGGCCAACGTCCTGACTTTC. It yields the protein CSAATGGSGANVLTF.

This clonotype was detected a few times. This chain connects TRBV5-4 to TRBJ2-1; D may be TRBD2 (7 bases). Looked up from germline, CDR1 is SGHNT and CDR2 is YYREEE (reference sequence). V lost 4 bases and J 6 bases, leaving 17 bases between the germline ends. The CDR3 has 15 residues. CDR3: CASSQGQAGSNEQFF. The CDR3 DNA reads TGTGCCAGCAGCCAGGGGCAAGCGGGAAGCAATGAGCAGTTCTTC. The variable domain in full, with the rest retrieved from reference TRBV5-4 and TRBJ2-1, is ETGVTQSPTHLIKTRGQQVTLRCSSQSGHNTVSWYQQALGQGPQFIFQYYREEENGRGNFPPRFSGLQFPNYSSELNVNALELDDSALYLCASSQGQAGSNEQFFGPGTRLTVL.

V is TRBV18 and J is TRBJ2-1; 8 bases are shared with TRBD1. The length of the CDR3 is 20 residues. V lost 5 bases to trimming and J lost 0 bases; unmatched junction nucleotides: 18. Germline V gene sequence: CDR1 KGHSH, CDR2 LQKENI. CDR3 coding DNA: TGTGCCAGCTCAAGCTTCAGGGGGCGCGGTGATCCAAGCTCCTACAATGAGCAGTTCTTC. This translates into CASSSFRGRGDPSSYNEQFF.

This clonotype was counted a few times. The CDR3 coding sequence is TGTGCCAGCAGCTTAAGAGGCAACCAGGACACCATATATTTT. The encoded protein is CASSLRGNQDTIYF. This sequence joins TRBV7-9 and TRBJ1-3; D call uncertain. The CDR3 is 14 residues long. With 2 bases removed from V and 8 bases from J, the gap between germline ends came to 13 bases. CDR1 SEHNR and CDR2 FQNEAQ come from the germline V gene (reference sequence).

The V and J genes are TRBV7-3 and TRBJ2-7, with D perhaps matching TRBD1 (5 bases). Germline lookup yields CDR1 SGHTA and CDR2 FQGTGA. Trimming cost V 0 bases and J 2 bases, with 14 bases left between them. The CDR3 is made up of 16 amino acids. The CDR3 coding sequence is TGTGCCAGCAGCTTAACCCCCACCGCAGGGCCCTACGAGCAGTACTTC. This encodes CASSLTPTAGPYEQYF.

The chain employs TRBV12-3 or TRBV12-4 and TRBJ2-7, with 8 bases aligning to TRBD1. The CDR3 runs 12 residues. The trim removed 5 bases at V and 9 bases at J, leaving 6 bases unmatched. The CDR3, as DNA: TGTGCCAGCAGTACAGGACAGGGCGGGCAGTACTTC. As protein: CASSTGQGGQYF.

CDR3 DNA sequence: TGTGCCAGCAGCCCGGAAGGGACTTCAACTAATGAAAAACTGTTTTTT. It translates to CASSPEGTSTNEKLFF. The chain is built from TRBV7-6 and TRBJ1-4, with a weak D call TRBD1 (5 bases). V lost 5 bases, J lost 0 bases, and 13 bases lay in between. The CDR3 has 16 amino acids. Germline values: CDR1 SGHVS, CDR2 FNYEAQ.

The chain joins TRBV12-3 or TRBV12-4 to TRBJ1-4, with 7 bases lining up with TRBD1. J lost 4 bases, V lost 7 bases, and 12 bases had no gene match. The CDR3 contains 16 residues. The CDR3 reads CASTPGGLMINEKLFF. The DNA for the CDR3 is TGTGCCAGCACTCCAGGGGGACTGATGATTAATGAAAAACTGTTTTTT.

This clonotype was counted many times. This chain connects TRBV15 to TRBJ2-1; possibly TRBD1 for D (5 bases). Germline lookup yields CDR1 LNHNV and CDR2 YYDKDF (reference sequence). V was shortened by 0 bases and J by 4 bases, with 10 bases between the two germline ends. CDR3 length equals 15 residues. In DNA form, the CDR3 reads TGTGCCACCAGCAGAGATAGGGGCGGTTACAATGAGCAGTTCTTC. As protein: CATSRDRGGYNEQFF.

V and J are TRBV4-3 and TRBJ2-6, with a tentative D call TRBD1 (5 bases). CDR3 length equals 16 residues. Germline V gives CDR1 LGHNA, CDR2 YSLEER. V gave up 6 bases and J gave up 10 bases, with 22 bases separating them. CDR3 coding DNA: TGCGCCAGCAGTCAGGTAGTGAGACAGCCTTTAAACGTCCTGACTTTC. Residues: CASSQVVRQPLNVLTF.

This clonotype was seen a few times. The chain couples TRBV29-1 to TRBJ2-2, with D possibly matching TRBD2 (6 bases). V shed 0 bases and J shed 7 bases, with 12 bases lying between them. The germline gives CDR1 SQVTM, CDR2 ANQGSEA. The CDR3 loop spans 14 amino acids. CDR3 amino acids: CSVEDLQGGGELFF. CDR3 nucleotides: TGCAGCGTTGAAGATCTCCAGGGAGGCGGGGAGCTGTTTTTT.

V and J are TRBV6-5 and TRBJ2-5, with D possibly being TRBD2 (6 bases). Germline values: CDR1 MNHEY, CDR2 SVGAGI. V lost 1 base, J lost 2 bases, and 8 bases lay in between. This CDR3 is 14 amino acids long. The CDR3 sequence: CASSYFSGQETQYF. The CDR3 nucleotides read TGTGCCAGCAGTTACTTCAGCGGGCAAGAGACCCAGTACTTC.

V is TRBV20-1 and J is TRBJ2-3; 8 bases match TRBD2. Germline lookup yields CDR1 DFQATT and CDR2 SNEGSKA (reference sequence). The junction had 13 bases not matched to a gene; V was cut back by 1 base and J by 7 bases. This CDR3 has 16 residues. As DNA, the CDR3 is TGCAGTGCTAGAGGTCGGAGCGGGAGTATACTTTATACGCAGTATTTT. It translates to CSARGRSGSILYTQYF.

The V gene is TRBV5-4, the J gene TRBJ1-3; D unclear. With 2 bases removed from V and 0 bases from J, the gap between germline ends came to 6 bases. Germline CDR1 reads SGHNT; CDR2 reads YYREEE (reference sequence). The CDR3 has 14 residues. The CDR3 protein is CASSLGPSGNTIYF. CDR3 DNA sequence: TGTGCCAGCAGCTTAGGGCCCTCTGGAAACACCATATATTTT.

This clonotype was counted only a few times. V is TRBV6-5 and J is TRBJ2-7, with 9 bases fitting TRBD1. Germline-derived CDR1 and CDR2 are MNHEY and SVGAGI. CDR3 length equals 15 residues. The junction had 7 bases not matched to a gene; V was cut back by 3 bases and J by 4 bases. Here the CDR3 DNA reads TGTGCCAGCAGTTATTGGACAGGGGCTAGATACGAGCAGTACTTC. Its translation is CASSYWTGARYEQYF.

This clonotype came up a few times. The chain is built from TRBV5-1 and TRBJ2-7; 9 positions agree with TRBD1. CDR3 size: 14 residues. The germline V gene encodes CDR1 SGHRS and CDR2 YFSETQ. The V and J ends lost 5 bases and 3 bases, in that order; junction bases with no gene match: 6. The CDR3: CASSWTGDNYEQYF. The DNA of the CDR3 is TGCGCCAGCAGTTGGACAGGGGACAACTACGAGCAGTACTTC.